The rows below give T cell receptor beta chains drawn from one sample of a study of Tregs in tolerant kidney transplant recipients. Method: immunoSEQ multiplex PCR; TCRdb's copy keeps in-frame clones and lacks some. The sample has 100,000 or so clones; more than 85% are singletons. The sample in question was CD4+ T cells from blood (PBMCs), obtained 12 months after the transplant. These receptors all come from a human patient who received a combined kidney and bone marrow transplant. Some T cells may be supplied by the graft donor. CDR3s include the opening cysteine and the closing phenylalanine or tryptophan. D genes are given only for firm matches. Clone sizes are given selectively: once, few, many, or a class where the clone is expanded.

J: TRBJ2-2; length: 16; D: TRBD2; V: TRBV7-2; size: once; CDR3: CASSLILAGITGELFF; DNA: TGTGCCAGCAGCTTAATACTAGCGGGAATCACCGGGGAGCTGTTTTTT
J: TRBJ2-4; length: 15; D: TRBD2; V: TRBV5-8; size: NA; CDR3: CASSLVRGGKNIQYF; DNA: TGTGCCAGCAGCTTGGTTCGGGGGGGGAAAAACATTCAGTACTTC
J: TRBJ1-4; length: 14; D: TRBD1; V: TRBV11-3; size: NA; CDR3: CASSRQGLNEKLFF; DNA: TGTGCCAGCAGCCGACAGGGCCTTAATGAAAAACTGTTTTTT
J: TRBJ2-3; length: 14; D: NA; V: TRBV11-2; size: NA; CDR3: CASSLSLGADTQYF; DNA: TGTGCCAGCAGCTTGTCTCTTGGAGCAGATACGCAGTATTTT
J: TRBJ1-2; length: 17; D: NA; V: TRBV7-2; size: NA; CDR3: CASSTKARGDYNYGYTF; DNA: TGTGCCAGCAGCACCAAAGCTCGGGGGGATTATAACTATGGCTACACCTTC
J: TRBJ2-3; length: 17; D: TRBD2; V: TRBV7-3; size: NA; CDR3: CASSLMGLAGNTDAQYF; DNA: TGTGCCAGCAGCTTAATGGGACTAGCGGGGAACACAGATGCGCAGTATTTT
J: TRBJ2-1; length: 17; D: NA; V: TRBV2; size: once; CDR3: CAQQVQGDWYGYNEQFF; DNA: TGTGCCCAGCAAGTACAAGGGGATTGGTATGGATACAATGAGCAGTTCTTC
J: TRBJ1-1; length: 14; D: NA; V: TRBV9; size: NA; CDR3: CASSVMTGNTEAFF; DNA: TGTGCCAGCAGCGTAATGACGGGGAACACTGAAGCTTTCTTT
J: TRBJ1-2; length: 16; D: TRBD1; V: TRBV19; size: NA; CDR3: CASSIMGQGTNYGYTF; DNA: TGTGCCAGTAGTATAATGGGACAGGGGACTAACTATGGCTACACCTTC
J: TRBJ2-1; length: 15; D: TRBD2; V: TRBV30; size: NA; CDR3: CAWSDLAGVYNEQFF; DNA: TGTGCCTGGAGTGATTTAGCGGGGGTGTACAATGAGCAGTTCTTC
J: TRBJ1-6; length: 16; D: NA; V: TRBV30; size: NA; CDR3: CAWIKFWSSYNSPLHF; DNA: TGTGCCTGGATAAAATTTTGGAGCTCCTATAATTCACCCCTCCACTTT
J: TRBJ2-3; length: 16; D: TRBD1; V: TRBV4-3; size: NA; CDR3: CASSQPGTGGSDTQYF; DNA: TGCGCCAGCAGCCAACCAGGGACAGGTGGTTCAGATACGCAGTATTTT
J: TRBJ1-3; length: 14; D: NA; V: TRBV9; size: NA; CDR3: CASSPGYSGNTIYF; DNA: TGTGCCAGCAGCCCCGGGTACTCTGGAAACACCATATATTTT
J: TRBJ2-1; length: 16; D: NA; V: TRBV19; size: few; CDR3: CASSIGGELGYNEQFF; DNA: TGTGCCAGTAGTATAGGGGGGGAGTTGGGCTACAATGAGCAGTTCTTC
J: TRBJ2-7; length: 15; D: TRBD2; V: TRBV9; size: NA; CDR3: CASSVDPSGRVEQYF; DNA: TGTGCCAGCAGCGTAGATCCTAGCGGGAGGGTCGAGCAGTACTTC
J: TRBJ2-3; length: 17; D: TRBD2; V: TRBV7-9; size: NA; CDR3: CASSLGLGRGGLDTQYF; DNA: TGTGCCAGCAGCTTAGGATTAGGGCGGGGGGGCCTAGATACGCAGTATTTT
J: TRBJ2-3; length: 15; D: NA; V: TRBV13; size: NA; CDR3: CASSLVVAATDTQYF; DNA: TGTGCCAGCAGCTTAGTAGTAGCGGCAACAGATACGCAGTATTTT
J: TRBJ1-1; length: 16; D: NA; V: TRBV12-5; size: NA; CDR3: CASGLVLWGGTTEAFF; DNA: TGTGCTAGTGGTTTGGTACTCTGGGGGGGGACGACTGAAGCTTTCTTT
J: TRBJ2-3; length: 13; D: NA; V: TRBV7-2; size: NA; CDR3: CASRRGRVDTQYF; DNA: TGTGCCAGCCGGAGGGGGCGGGTAGATACGCAGTATTTT
J: TRBJ2-7; length: 13; D: TRBD1; V: TRBV28; size: NA; CDR3: CASRETGGVEQYF; DNA: TGTGCCAGCAGAGAAACAGGGGGCGTCGAGCAGTACTTC
J: TRBJ1-2; length: 14; D: NA; V: TRBV19; size: NA; CDR3: CASSTFDRFYGYTF; DNA: TGTGCCAGTAGTACGTTTGACAGGTTCTATGGCTACACCTTC
J: TRBJ2-2; length: 14; D: NA; V: TRBV9; size: NA; CDR3: CASSQGLNTGELFF; DNA: TGTGCCAGCAGCCAGGGGTTGAACACCGGGGAGCTGTTTTTT
J: TRBJ1-5; length: 12; D: NA; V: TRBV19; size: once; CDR3: CASRPPLQPQHF; DNA: TGTGCCAGTAGGCCCCCCCTACAGCCCCAGCATTTT
J: TRBJ1-5; length: 17; D: NA; V: TRBV11-2; size: NA; CDR3: CASSLDRVGGSNQPQHF; DNA: TGTGCCAGCAGCTTAGATAGGGTGGGAGGGAGCAATCAGCCCCAGCATTTT
J: TRBJ2-1; length: 16; D: TRBD2; V: TRBV7-3; size: once; CDR3: CASSLKPGLADNEQFF; DNA: TGTGCCAGCAGCTTAAAACCGGGACTAGCGGACAATGAGCAGTTCTTC
J: TRBJ2-5; length: 16; D: NA; V: TRBV11-3; size: NA; CDR3: CASSLGTQDRSETQYF; DNA: TGTGCCAGCAGCTTAGGGACACAGGACAGATCGGAGACCCAGTACTTC
J: TRBJ1-6; length: 14; D: NA; V: TRBV4-2; size: NA; CDR3: CASSQGPSDSPLHF; DNA: TGTGCCAGCAGCCAAGGCCCCTCAGATTCACCCCTCCACTTT
J: TRBJ2-7; length: 15; D: TRBD1; V: TRBV11-1; size: NA; CDR3: CASNDNRGLGYEQYF; DNA: TGTGCCAGCAACGACAACAGGGGGCTAGGCTACGAGCAGTACTTC
J: TRBJ1-2; length: 11; D: NA; V: TRBV20-1; size: NA; CDR3: CSAKREFGYTF; DNA: TGCAGTGCTAAGAGGGAATTCGGCTACACCTTC
J: TRBJ2-1; length: 16; D: NA; V: TRBV7-2; size: NA; CDR3: CASSLVGGSSYNEQFF; DNA: TGTGCCAGCAGCTTAGTGGGGGGTAGCTCCTACAATGAGCAGTTCTTC
J: TRBJ2-7; length: 17; D: NA; V: TRBV27; size: NA; CDR3: CASSLLRSVESYYEQYF; DNA: TGTGCCAGCAGTTTATTGAGGTCAGTCGAGAGTTACTACGAGCAGTACTTC
J: TRBJ1-2; length: 16; D: NA; V: TRBV10-3; size: NA; CDR3: CAISESAGDWGGGYTF; DNA: TGTGCCATCAGTGAGTCGGCGGGGGACTGGGGGGGTGGCTACACCTTC
J: TRBJ2-1; length: 13; D: NA; V: TRBV5-1; size: NA; CDR3: CASSLGGYNEQFF; DNA: TGCGCCAGCAGCTTAGGGGGCTACAATGAGCAGTTCTTC
J: TRBJ1-1; length: 12; D: NA; V: TRBV30; size: NA; CDR3: CAWTAGGTEAFF; DNA: TGTGCCTGGACAGCGGGAGGCACTGAAGCTTTCTTT
J: TRBJ2-3; length: 21; D: TRBD2; V: TRBV7-8; size: NA; CDR3: CASSPRRTSGGASLSTDTQYF; DNA: TGTGCCAGCAGCCCACGTCGGACTAGCGGGGGGGCCTCGCTCAGCACAGATACGCAGTATTTT
J: TRBJ2-5; length: 15; D: TRBD2; V: TRBV2; size: NA; CDR3: CASSELLAGGETQYF; DNA: TGTGCCAGCAGTGAACTCCTAGCGGGGGGGGAGACCCAGTACTTC
J: TRBJ1-1; length: 13; D: NA; V: TRBV2; size: NA; CDR3: CASSRGQLTEAFF; DNA: TGTGCCAGCAGTAGGGGACAACTCACTGAAGCTTTCTTT
J: TRBJ2-2; length: 16; D: TRBD2; V: TRBV19; size: NA; CDR3: CASTKIGLAGAGELFF; DNA: TGTGCCAGTACCAAAATCGGACTAGCGGGAGCCGGGGAGCTGTTTTTT
J: TRBJ2-1; length: 14; D: TRBD2; V: TRBV5-1; size: NA; CDR3: CASRLAGGYNEQFF; DNA: TGCGCCAGCAGGCTAGCGGGGGGGTACAATGAGCAGTTCTTC
J: TRBJ2-3; length: 16; D: TRBD1; V: TRBV19; size: NA; CDR3: CASSRRQGLRTDTQYF; DNA: TGTGCCAGTAGTCGGCGACAGGGCCTTCGCACAGATACGCAGTATTTT
J: TRBJ2-1; length: 16; D: TRBD1; V: TRBV9; size: NA; CDR3: CASSDLTGGTYNEQFF; DNA: TGTGCCAGCAGCGACCTAACAGGGGGCACCTACAATGAGCAGTTCTTC
J: TRBJ2-7; length: 15; D: TRBD2; V: TRBV7-3; size: NA; CDR3: CASSPGSSGMGEQYF; DNA: TGTGCCAGCAGCCCCGGTAGTAGCGGGATGGGCGAGCAGTACTTC
J: TRBJ1-4; length: 13; D: NA; V: TRBV5-1; size: NA; CDR3: CASSSYRDEKLFF; DNA: TGCGCCAGCAGCTCCTACAGGGATGAAAAACTGTTTTTT
J: TRBJ1-1; length: 11; D: NA; V: TRBV30; size: NA; CDR3: CAWSQQVEAFF; DNA: TGTGCCTGGAGTCAGCAGGTTGAAGCTTTCTTT
J: TRBJ2-2; length: 16; D: TRBD2; V: TRBV11-1; size: NA; CDR3: CASSLASGRTTGELFF; DNA: TGTGCCAGCAGCTTAGCTAGCGGGAGGACAACCGGGGAGCTGTTTTTT